Below are 7 T cell receptor beta chains sequenced from a single sample in a study of cytomegalovirus exposure and HLA in healthy donors. The PCR contained 60 Vbeta and 13 Jbeta primers. Assay used: immunoSEQ multiplex PCR; TCRdb lists only in-frame clones, some missing. The repertoire includes about 98,000 clones, about 81% of them detected once, and 1.4% sits in the top ten. Sequenced sample: PBMCs. All receptors come from a man in his forties in good health and CMV-seronegative.

The genes are TRBV25-1 and TRBJ2-1; 8 bases fit TRBD1. J was trimmed by 8 bases and V by 1 base; bases with no gene match: 7. This CDR3 comprises 15 residues. Germline assignment: CDR1 MGHDK and CDR2 SYGVNS. CDR3 bases: TGTGCCAGCAGTGAATCTGGCAGGGGGCCGGATGAGCAGTTCTTC. Protein: CASSESGRGPDEQFF.

The V gene is TRBV29-1, the J gene TRBJ1-2, with 8 positions matching TRBD1. Unmatched junction bases numbered 7, after V lost 6 bases and J lost 4 bases. Per germline, CDR1 SQVTM and CDR2 ANQGSEA. This CDR3 has 13 residues. The CDR3, as DNA: TGCAGCGTAGCGACAGGGGTGGGCTATGGCTACACCTTC. Encoded protein: CSVATGVGYGYTF.

The chain uses TRBV2 and TRBJ2-2, with 8 bases that match TRBD1. V was pared by 7 bases and J by 7 bases, with 8 bases of the junction left unmatched. There are 14 residues in the CDR3. Germline values: CDR1 SNHLY, CDR2 FYNNEI. The CDR3 DNA sequence: TGTGCCAGCACTGCCAGGGGGCTTGTCGGGGAGCTGTTTTTT. Translated: CASTARGLVGELFF. The full variable domain, its missing parts supplied by reference TRBV2 and TRBJ2-2, is EPEVTQTPSHQVTQMGQEVILRCVPISNHLYFYWYRQILGQKVEFLVSFYNNEISEKSEIFDDQFSVERPDGSNFTLKIRSTKLEDSAMYFCASTARGLVGELFFGEGSRLTVL.

This chain uses TRBV2 with TRBJ1-5; perhaps TRBD1 as D (6 bases). The CDR3 loop spans 14 amino acids. The germline V gene has CDR1 SNHLY and CDR2 FYNNEI. Trimming removed 1 base at V and 9 bases at J, with 13 bases between. In DNA, the CDR3 is TGTGCCAGCAGTGAAGGGACAGCACAAGGGCCCCAGCATTTT. It translates to CASSEGTAQGPQHF.

The chain joins TRBV5-1 to TRBJ1-4; D is unresolved. V lost 2 bases and J lost 4, with 12 bases in between. The CDR3 length is 15 residues. Germline-derived CDR1 and CDR2 are SGHRS and YFSETQ. The CDR3 loop reads CASSFSATNNEKLFF. DNA of the CDR3: TGCGCCAGCAGCTTTTCCGCCACTAATAATGAAAAACTGTTTTTT.

This chain links TRBV5-1 with TRBJ1-4, with TRBD1 matching over 7 bases. Germline CDR1 SGHRS, CDR2 YFSETQ. There are 16 residues in the CDR3. The J segment lost 12 bases and the V segment lost 3 bases, leaving 17 bases of the junction unmatched. CDR3 sequence reads: CASSSSSPGQSVELFF. In nucleotides, the CDR3 is TGCGCCAGCAGCTCCTCATCCCCGGGACAGTCTGTAGAACTGTTTTTT.

This chain connects TRBV5-6 to TRBJ2-7, with D perhaps matching TRBD1 (5 bases). Germline-derived CDR1 and CDR2 are SGHDT and YYEEEE. CDR3 length: 17 amino acids. V was cut by 3 bases and J by 7 bases, with 26 bases left in between. This chain's CDR3 is CASSSLRPLQAVGEQYF. Written as DNA, the CDR3 is TGTGCCAGCAGCTCCTTACGCCCGCTACAGGCGGTGGGGGAGCAGTACTTC.